Listed here are 27 T cell receptor beta chains from one sample, sequenced in a study of OX40 agonist ivuxolimab in advanced cancers. Here immunoSEQ multiplex PCR was the method, and the copy in TCRdb shows in-frame clones only, minus some. The sample lists about 57,000 clones, over 85% occurring once. The sequenced sample was CD4+ or CD8+ T cells sorted from blood, obtained in a trial of the OX40 agonist ivuxolimab. These receptors all stem from an adult with an advanced solid tumor such as melanoma, head and neck, liver or kidney cancer.

The chain uses TRBV28 and TRBJ2-7; the D call may be TRBD1 or TRBD2 (5 bases each). V was clipped by 2 bases and J by 0 bases, with 17 bases between them. The CDR3 is 17 amino acids. The germline gives CDR1 MDHEN, CDR2 SYDVKM. The CDR3 sequence: CASSLARDLKISYEQYF. CDR3 nucleotide sequence: TGTGCCAGCAGTTTAGCGAGGGACCTAAAGATCTCCTACGAGCAGTACTTC.

This CDR3 is CASQPTLYNEQFF. CDR3 in DNA: TGTGCCAGCCAACCGACCTTATACAATGAGCAGTTCTTC. V usage is TRBV28 and J usage is TRBJ2-1; D uncertain. Germline V lookup: CDR1 MDHEN, CDR2 SYDVKM. V gave up 8 bases and J gave up 4 bases, with 12 bases separating them. The CDR3 is 13 residues long.

This clone was counted a few times. The chain carries TRBV7-9 and TRBJ2-2; 7 nucleotides agree with TRBD1. The CDR3 is 19 amino acids. Germline loops: CDR1 SEHNR, CDR2 FQNEAQ (reference sequence). Trimming cost V 4 bases and J 2 bases; bases outside gene matches: 16. The CDR3: CASSSSHRGATENTGELFF. The CDR3 DNA reads as TGTGCCAGCAGCTCCAGTCACAGGGGAGCGACCGAAAACACCGGGGAGCTGTTTTTT.

The V call is TRBV11-2, the J call TRBJ2-5; TRBD1 is a possible D gene (7 bases). Germline CDR1 SGHAT, CDR2 FQNNGV. With 5 bases removed from V and 5 bases from J, the gap between germline ends came to 15 bases. There are 14 residues in the CDR3. This CDR3 reads CASSRRGADETQYF. In nucleotides, the CDR3 is TGTGCCAGCAGCCGCAGGGGGGCGGACGAGACCCAGTACTTC.

V usage is TRBV5-6 and J usage is TRBJ2-7, with 11 bases aligning to TRBD1. The germline V gene encodes CDR1 SGHDT and CDR2 YYEEEE. The CDR3 loop spans 16 amino acids. Trimming removed 0 bases from V and 4 bases from J; junction bases left unmatched: 6. CDR3 sequence reads: CASSLGGTGGTYEQYF. Here the CDR3 DNA reads TGTGCCAGCAGCTTGGGAGGGACAGGGGGTACTTACGAGCAGTACTTC.

This clone was counted a few times. The J gene is TRBJ2-7, the V gene TRBV13; 9 bases are shared with TRBD2. The CDR3 is 15 amino acids. In germline, CDR1 is PRHDT, CDR2 FYEKMQ (reference sequence). V dropped 5 bases and J dropped 0; count of bases not matched to a gene: 5. Written as DNA, the CDR3 is TGTGCCAGCAGCCGCGCGGGAGGGAGCTCCTACGAGCAGTACTTC. Amino acids: CASSRAGGSSYEQYF.

The table lists this clone with a count of one. This sequence joins TRBV7-8 and TRBJ2-1; 8 bases agree with TRBD2. With 3 bases clipped from V and 15 bases from J, the junction kept 7 bases outside the gene matches. CDR3 length: 12 amino acids. Germline loops: CDR1 SGHVS, CDR2 FQNEAQ. The CDR3 region is CASSLGSGGVFF. CDR3 coding DNA: TGTGCCAGCAGCTTGGGATCCGGGGGGGTGTTCTTC.

The chain combines TRBV7-8 with TRBJ2-7; 13 nucleotides line up with TRBD2. This CDR3 contains 15 residues. In germline, CDR1 is SGHVS, CDR2 FQNEAQ. V gave up 8 bases and J gave up 3 bases; unmatched junction bases: 7. CDR3 sequence: CASRTSGGLFYEQYF. DNA of the CDR3: TGTGCCAGCCGGACTAGCGGGGGCCTTTTCTACGAGCAGTACTTC.

The genes are TRBV4-2 and TRBJ2-3; D is perhaps TRBD2 (5 bases). The V end was cut by 0 bases, the J end by 6 bases, with 10 bases between. CDR3 length: 14 residues. The V gene's germline CDR1 is LGHNA and CDR2 YNFKEQ. CDR3 residues: CASSQDPPGDTQYF. For the CDR3, the DNA is TGTGCCAGCAGCCAAGACCCCCCGGGGGATACGCAGTATTTT.

This clone has only one observation. V and J are TRBV28 and TRBJ2-6; D call uncertain. Trimming took 6 bases from V and 4 from J, leaving 10 bases between them. CDR1 and CDR2 from the germline V gene are MDHEN and SYDVKM. This CDR3 has 14 amino acids. The DNA for the CDR3 is TGTGCCAGCAGCAACAAGGTGGGGGCCAACGTCCTGACTTTC. It codes for CASSNKVGANVLTF.

The CDR3 sequence is CASSPSGRAREQYF. The CDR3 DNA reads TGTGCCAGCAGCCCCAGTGGGAGGGCCAGGGAGCAGTACTTC. The rearrangement joins TRBV9 to TRBJ2-7, with TRBD2 matching over 7 bases. Germline CDR1 and CDR2: SGDLS and YYNGEE. V shed 4 bases and J 7 bases; nucleotides not matched to a gene: 11. This CDR3 is 14 amino acids long. The full variable domain, with the rest looked up from reference TRBV9 and TRBJ2-7, is DSGVTQTPKHLITATGQRVTLRCSPRSGDLSVYWYQQSLDQGLQFLIQYYNGEERAKGNILERFSAQQFPDLHSELNLSSLELGDSALYFCASSPSGRAREQYFGPGTRLTVT.

The chain combines TRBV28 with TRBJ2-1; TRBD2 matches 8 bases. J gave up 3 bases and V 6 bases, and 22 bases lay outside the gene matches. This CDR3 is built from 20 residues. In germline, CDR1 is MDHEN, CDR2 SYDVKM. The CDR3 loop reads CASSPRAGTSGHGGYNEQFF. Here the CDR3 DNA reads TGTGCCAGCAGCCCTAGGGCCGGGACTAGTGGACACGGGGGCTACAATGAGCAGTTCTTC. Variable domain in full (rest from reference TRBV28 and TRBJ2-1): DVKVTQSSRYLVKRTGEKVFLECVQDMDHENMFWYRQDPGLGLRLIYFSYDVKMKEKGDIPEGYSVSREKKERFSLILESASTNQTSMYLCASSPRAGTSGHGGYNEQFFGPGTRLTVL.

The chain carries TRBV27 and TRBJ2-1; unclear D gene. The CDR3 is 12 residues long. The germline V gene encodes CDR1 MNHEY and CDR2 SMNVEV (reference sequence). V shed 8 bases and J shed 10 bases, with 15 bases lying between them. The CDR3 is CASGPWSNEQFF. CDR3 bases: TGTGCCAGCGGCCCTTGGAGTAACGAGCAGTTCTTC.

V usage is TRBV6-5 and J usage is TRBJ2-4; D not certain. The germline V and J ends were trimmed by 6 bases and 0 bases, with 12 bases remaining between them. Germline CDR1 MNHEY, CDR2 SVGAGI. There are 15 residues in the CDR3. CDR3 loop: CASRPGALAKNIQYF. The CDR3 nucleotides read TGTGCCAGCAGGCCCGGCGCACTAGCCAAAAACATTCAGTACTTC.

This chain joins TRBV6-5 and TRBJ2-7; D call uncertain. Germline V gives CDR1 MNHEY, CDR2 SVGAGI. V gave up 6 bases and J gave up 2 bases, with 5 bases separating them. CDR3 length: 11 residues. CDR3 coding DNA: TGTGCCAGCAGATACGCCTACGAGCAGTACTTC. It translates to CASRYAYEQYF.

This clone has a single count. The chain employs TRBV9 and TRBJ2-7, with D hard to call. Germline loops: CDR1 SGDLS, CDR2 YYNGEE. The V and J ends lost 0 bases and 4 bases respectively, with 11 bases between them. The CDR3 is 14 residues long. The CDR3 DNA follows: TGTGCCAGCAGCGTAGGGCACGGTACATACGAGCAGTACTTC. Translation: CASSVGHGTYEQYF.

The chain employs TRBV13 and TRBJ2-7, with TRBD2 as a possible D gene (6 bases). The CDR3 runs 16 residues. V lost 4 bases and J lost 2, with 18 bases in between. From germline, CDR1 is PRHDT and CDR2 FYEKMQ (reference sequence). This CDR3 is CASSSRGIASTYEQYF. The CDR3 DNA sequence: TGTGCCAGCAGCTCCCGGGGGATAGCGAGCACCTACGAGCAGTACTTC. The whole variable domain, remainder taken from reference TRBV13 and TRBJ2-7, is AAGVIQSPRHLIKEKRETATLKCYPIPRHDTVYWYQQGPGQDPQFLISFYEKMQSDKGSIPDRFSAQQFSDYHSELNMSSLELGDSALYFCASSSRGIASTYEQYFGPGTRLTVT.

The chain is built from TRBV28 and TRBJ1-1, with D unclear. The CDR3 sequence is 15 residues long. V was pared by 3 bases and J by 0 bases, with 11 bases between. CDR1 and CDR2 (germline): MDHEN, SYDVKM. CDR3 sequence: CASSFGRGLNTEAFF. CDR3 in DNA: TGTGCCAGCAGTTTTGGGAGAGGATTGAACACTGAAGCTTTCTTT.

The V and J genes are TRBV7-6 and TRBJ2-2; no clear D. Germline V lookup: CDR1 SGHVS, CDR2 FNYEAQ. V dropped 0 bases and J dropped 8 bases, with 4 bases sitting between them. This CDR3 has 12 residues. In DNA form, the CDR3 reads TGTGCCAGCAGCTTAGCCGATGGGGAGCTGTTTTTT. Its protein product is CASSLADGELFF.

As to this clone: The sample holds other DNA sequences that translate to the same CDR3. The V gene is TRBV19, the J gene TRBJ2-7, with 7 bases lining up with TRBD1. CDR1 LNHDA and CDR2 SQIVND come from the germline V gene (reference sequence). Trimming removed 3 bases from V and 4 bases from J; junction bases left unmatched: 3. The CDR3 is 13 amino acids. The CDR3 is CASSITGAYEQYF. For the CDR3, the DNA is TGTGCCAGTAGTATTACAGGGGCGTACGAGCAGTACTTC.

The chain employs TRBV11-2 and TRBJ2-2, with 11 positions matching TRBD1. Per the germline V gene, CDR1 is SGHAT and CDR2 is FQNNGV. The trim removed 10 bases at V and 4 bases at J, leaving 8 bases unmatched. There are 15 residues in the CDR3. CDR3 nucleotide sequence: TGTGCCACCACGGACAGGGGGCTCTTCACCGGGGAGCTGTTTTTT. This gives the protein CATTDRGLFTGELFF.

The genes are TRBV9 and TRBJ2-7; 8 positions match TRBD2. J gave up 0 bases and V 0 bases, and 2 bases lay outside the gene matches. CDR3 size: 15 residues. The V gene's germline CDR1 is SGDLS and CDR2 YYNGEE. Here the CDR3 DNA reads TGTGCCAGCAGCGTAGAAGGGACTAGCTCCTACGAGCAGTACTTC. This translates into CASSVEGTSSYEQYF.

This clone was observed a single time. This chain connects TRBV5-1 to TRBJ2-1; D uncertain. Trimming pared 4 bases from V and 8 bases from J, leaving 13 bases between. CDR1 is SGHRS, CDR2 YFSETQ, per germline. The CDR3 extends over 13 amino acids. CDR3 residues: CASSPEVADEQFF. In DNA form, the CDR3 reads TGCGCCAGCAGCCCCGAGGTGGCAGATGAGCAGTTCTTC.

The CDR3 nucleotides read TGTGCCAGCACCGACCAGAACACTGAAGCTTTCTTT. Translated, it gives CASTDQNTEAFF. The chain employs TRBV28 and TRBJ1-1, with D unresolved. The CDR3 contains 12 residues. Trimming took 7 bases from V and 1 from J, leaving 7 bases between them. Looked up from germline, CDR1 is MDHEN and CDR2 is SYDVKM.

This rearrangement joins TRBV13 to TRBJ2-7, with unresolved D. The CDR3 has 14 residues. V lost 5 bases and J 1 base, leaving 12 bases between the germline ends. Germline CDR1 PRHDT, CDR2 FYEKMQ (reference sequence). The CDR3 DNA sequence: TGTGCCAGCAGCCGGGCAGGAATGTCCTACGAGCAGTACTTC. Translated: CASSRAGMSYEQYF.

This chain links TRBV6-5 with TRBJ2-5; the D gene is possibly TRBD2 (6 bases). The better agreement between TRBJ2-7 and the DNA end casts doubt on the J call. CDR1 and CDR2 (germline): MNHEY, SVGAGI. The length of the CDR3 is 14 residues. CDR3 bases: TGTGCCAGCAGTTTTTCCGGGACTGGCTACGAGCAGTACTTC. Residues: CASSFSGTGYEQYF.

This chain uses TRBV7-9 with TRBJ2-1, with D possibly matching TRBD1 (5 bases). V lost 6 bases and J lost 8, with 17 bases in between. The CDR3 consists of 14 residues. Germline loops: CDR1 SEHNR, CDR2 FQNEAQ (reference sequence). The chain's CDR3 is CASSRPPLGDEQFF. Written as DNA, the CDR3 is TGTGCCAGCAGTCGGCCACCCCTAGGGGATGAGCAGTTCTTC.